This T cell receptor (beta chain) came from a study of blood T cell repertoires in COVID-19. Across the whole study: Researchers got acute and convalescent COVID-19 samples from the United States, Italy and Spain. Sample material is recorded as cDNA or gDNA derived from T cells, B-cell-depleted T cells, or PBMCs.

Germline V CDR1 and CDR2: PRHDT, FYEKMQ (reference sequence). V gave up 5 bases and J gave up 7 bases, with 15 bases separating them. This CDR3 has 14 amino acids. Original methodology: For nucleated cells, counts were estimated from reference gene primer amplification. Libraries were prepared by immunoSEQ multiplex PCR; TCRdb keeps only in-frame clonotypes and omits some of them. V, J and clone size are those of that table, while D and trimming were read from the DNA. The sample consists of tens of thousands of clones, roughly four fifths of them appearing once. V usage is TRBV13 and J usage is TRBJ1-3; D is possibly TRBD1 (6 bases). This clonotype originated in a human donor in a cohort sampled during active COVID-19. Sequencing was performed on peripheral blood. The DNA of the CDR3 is TGTGCCAGCAGCACCAGACAGGTTTGGAACACCATATATTTT. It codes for CASSTRQVWNTIYF.